This T cell receptor beta chain was identified in a study of blood T cells in healthy people across ages. Next came a second PCR, run for roughly 6 to 11 cycles, which used a sample-barcoded 5' primer along with a J-beta primer mix. Each of the samples gave a minimum of 2.5 million paired-end reads that contained CDR3. TCRdb redid the calling of the 5' RACE reads with MiXCR, one entry per CDR3 protein. This table holds hundreds of thousands of distinct CDR3 sequences, approximately 65% found once. J gave up 2 bases and V 6 bases, and 6 bases lay outside the gene matches. The V gene's germline CDR1 is DFQATT and CDR2 SNEGSKA (reference sequence). The CDR3 runs 14 residues.

This rearrangement joins TRBV20-1 to TRBJ2-3, with 9 nucleotides matching TRBD2. Material: blood. This sequence was found in a man aged 25-45 years in good health. The CDR3 loop reads CSARLAVNTDTQYF. The DNA for the CDR3 is TGCAGTGCCAGACTAGCGGTGAACACAGATACGCAGTATTTT.